This is a list of T cell receptor beta chains from one sample in a study of blood T cell repertoires in COVID-19. Profiled with immunoSEQ multiplex PCR; TCRdb holds only in-frame clones, not every one. The sample holds about 70,000 clones, 75% to 85% seen once. The sequenced material came from peripheral blood. These receptors all stem from a woman in her sixties or seventies with acute or convalescent COVID-19. CDR3s include the opening cysteine and the closing phenylalanine or tryptophan. The D gene is left open where the match is weak. Only part of the rows carry a size: once, few, many, or a class if the clone is expanded.

D gene	J gene	clone size	V gene	CDR3 protein	CDR3 DNA
TRBD1	TRBJ1-4	.	TRBV3-1/TRBV3-2	CASSLVAGGREKLFF	TGTGCCAGCAGCCTCGTGGCAGGGGGGCGGGAAAAACTGTTTTTT
.	TRBJ1-5	.	TRBV6-6	CASRNVGGNQPQHF	TGTGCCAGCAGAAACGTGGGAGGCAATCAGCCCCAGCATTTT
TRBD1	TRBJ2-1	few	TRBV29-1	CSVGGGQGAYNEQFF	TGCAGCGTTGGGGGCGGGCAGGGGGCCTACAATGAGCAGTTCTTC
TRBD1	TRBJ2-6	.	TRBV6-5	CASSYEGALGANVLTF	TGTGCCAGCAGTTATGAGGGGGCGCTTGGGGCCAACGTCCTGACTTTC
.	TRBJ2-5	.	TRBV24-1	CATSLTGTGETQYF	TGTGCCACCAGTCTCACAGGGACGGGAGAGACCCAGTACTTC
TRBD1	TRBJ2-1	once	TRBV5-8	CASSRQGTEQFF	TGTGCCAGCAGCCGACAGGGGACTGAGCAGTTCTTC
TRBD2	TRBJ2-7	.	TRBV19	CASSPRAGVNLEQYF	TGTGCCAGTAGTCCTCGGGCGGGGGTGAACCTCGAGCAGTACTTC
TRBD1	TRBJ2-7	few	TRBV28	CASSIRALGQGAFEQYF	TGTGCCAGCAGTATCCGTGCTTTGGGACAGGGGGCTTTCGAGCAGTACTTC
TRBD1	TRBJ1-5	.	TRBV28	CASSAGTGFASQPQHF	TGTGCCAGCAGTGCCGGGACAGGGTTTGCGAGTCAGCCCCAGCATTTT
TRBD1	TRBJ2-7	.	TRBV6-6	CASSVRQGTLIYEQYF	TGTGCCAGCAGTGTTAGACAGGGAACTTTAATCTACGAGCAGTACTTC
.	TRBJ1-5	.	TRBV28	CASSLSQGLGSMDQPQHF	TGTGCCAGCAGTTTATCGCAGGGTTTGGGGTCAATGGATCAGCCCCAGCATTTT
TRBD2	TRBJ2-3	.	TRBV30	CAYGLAGGDTQYF	TGTGCCTACGGACTAGCGGGAGGGGATACGCAGTATTTT
TRBD2	TRBJ2-1	once	TRBV29-1	CSVDGLAGYGDNEQFF	TGCAGCGTTGACGGACTAGCGGGATATGGGGACAATGAGCAGTTCTTC
TRBD2	TRBJ2-7	.	TRBV7-8	CASSGGTSGKQYF	TGTGCCAGCAGCGGCGGGACTAGCGGGAAGCAGTACTTC
.	TRBJ1-1	few	TRBV18	CASSPGGGRNTEAFF	TGTGCCAGCTCACCAGGGGGCGGTAGGAACACTGAAGCTTTCTTT
.	TRBJ1-5	.	TRBV28	CASSSPDTFSNQPQHF	TGTGCCAGCAGTTCCCCGGACACTTTTAGCAATCAGCCCCAGCATTTT
TRBD1	TRBJ1-2	.	TRBV5-1	CASSLRGDSYGYTF	TGCGCCAGCAGCTTGAGGGGGGACAGCTATGGCTACACCTTC
TRBD1	TRBJ2-1	.	TRBV25-1	CASSVRDRGFDEQFF	TGTGCCAGCAGTGTCCGGGACAGGGGATTCGATGAGCAGTTCTTC
TRBD1	TRBJ1-1	.	TRBV7-9	CASSLDGTDNTEAFF	TGTGCCAGCAGCTTAGACGGGACAGATAACACTGAAGCTTTCTTT
TRBD1	TRBJ1-1	.	TRBV6-2/TRBV6-3	CASSPDRVRAFF	TGTGCCAGCAGTCCCGACAGGGTGAGAGCTTTCTTT
TRBD1	TRBJ2-5	.	TRBV27	CASSWVGGEETQYF	TGTGCCAGCAGTTGGGTAGGGGGCGAAGAGACCCAGTACTTC
TRBD1	TRBJ2-4	.	TRBV2	CASSRPGQGANIQYF	TGTGCCAGCAGCCGCCCCGGACAGGGGGCTAACATTCAGTACTTC
TRBD1	TRBJ2-5	.	TRBV13	CASSFPGDRGGETQYF	TGTGCCAGCAGCTTTCCGGGGGACAGGGGTGGGGAGACCCAGTACTTC
TRBD2	TRBJ2-3	.	TRBV7-8	CASSPRTSGRGLADTQYF	TGTGCCAGCAGCCCCCGGACTAGCGGGAGGGGACTGGCAGATACGCAGTATTTT
.	TRBJ1-2	.	TRBV19	CASSIGRAVTF	TGTGCCAGTAGTATCGGGAGAGCGGTCACCTTC
.	TRBJ2-1	few	TRBV28	CASSLAGTPTYEQFF	TGTGCCAGCAGTTTGGCCGGGACTCCGACTTATGAGCAGTTCTTC
.	TRBJ1-5	.	TRBV29-1	CSVGTNSNQPQHF	TGCAGCGTTGGGACAAATAGCAATCAGCCCCAGCATTTT
.	TRBJ1-6	few	TRBV19	CASRDNLNSPLHF	TGTGCCAGTAGGGACAACCTCAATTCACCCCTCCACTTT
.	TRBJ1-2	.	TRBV11-2	CASSLTPGNYGYTF	TGTGCCAGCAGCTTAACCCCAGGGAACTATGGCTACACCTTC
.	TRBJ1-1	.	TRBV6-2/TRBV6-3	CASSWSGGTEAFF	TGTGCCAGCAGTTGGAGTGGGGGGACTGAAGCTTTCTTT
TRBD1	TRBJ2-4	.	TRBV5-1	CASNAGGRAKNIQYF	TGCGCCAGCAACGCAGGGGGCAGAGCCAAAAACATTCAGTACTTC
TRBD1	TRBJ1-3	.	TRBV27	CASSLRQGTGNTIYF	TGTGCCAGCAGTTTAAGACAGGGAACTGGAAACACCATATATTTT
TRBD1	TRBJ2-6	.	TRBV7-9	CASSSRVDRGHGANVLTF	TGTGCCAGCAGCTCCCGGGTGGACAGGGGGCACGGGGCCAACGTCCTGACTTTC
TRBD1	TRBJ2-7	.	TRBV30	CAWSPWQGVHEQYF	TGTGCCTGGAGCCCCTGGCAGGGGGTCCACGAGCAGTACTTC
.	TRBJ1-5	.	TRBV10-2	CASRDSLSNQPQHF	TGCGCCAGCCGCGACAGTCTAAGCAATCAGCCCCAGCATTTT
.	TRBJ2-1	once	TRBV11-2	CASSFQRSSYNEQFF	TGTGCCAGCAGCTTCCAGCGGAGCTCCTACAATGAGCAGTTCTTC
.	TRBJ2-2	.	TRBV27	CASSLLGRGELFF	TGTGCCAGCAGTTTACTAGGCCGGGGGGAGCTGTTTTTT
TRBD2	TRBJ2-5	.	TRBV7-3	CASSLRGGGNQETQYF	TGTGCCAGCAGCCTCCGGGGGGGAGGGAATCAAGAGACCCAGTACTTC
TRBD1	TRBJ1-1	.	TRBV10-3	CAITSGQGWDTEAFF	TGTGCCATCACCTCGGGACAGGGATGGGACACTGAAGCTTTCTTT
TRBD1	TRBJ1-6	.	TRBV3-1/TRBV3-2	CASSQDWDSSPLHF	TGTGCCAGCAGCCAAGATTGGGACAGTTCACCCCTCCACTTT
TRBD1	TRBJ1-6	.	TRBV28	CASSFGQGALMRNSPLHF	TGTGCCAGCAGTTTTGGACAGGGGGCGTTAATGCGGAATTCACCCCTCCACTTT
TRBD1	TRBJ1-1	few	TRBV5-1	CASGTGGSTEAFF	TGCGCCAGCGGGACAGGAGGCAGCACTGAAGCTTTCTTT
.	TRBJ2-7	.	TRBV6-4	CASSDSSPGTCYEQYF	TGTGCCAGCAGTGACTCGAGTCCCGGGACTTGCTACGAGCAGTACTTC
TRBD1	TRBJ2-2	.	TRBV7-7	CASSPTGGDTGELFF	TGTGCCAGCAGCCCGACAGGGGGCGACACCGGGGAGCTGTTTTTT
TRBD1	TRBJ1-6	.	TRBV7-6	CASSLRRQGYNSPLHF	TGTGCCAGCAGCTTAAGGCGACAGGGATATAATTCACCCCTCCACTTT
.	TRBJ2-7	few	TRBV11-2	CASSAAGNRGEQYF	TGTGCCAGCAGCGCAGCCGGGAACCGGGGGGAGCAGTACTTC
.	TRBJ1-5	once	TRBV6-5	CASSIAGGSNQPQHF	TGTGCCAGCAGTATCGCTGGCGGGTCCAATCAGCCCCAGCATTTT